This record looks at one T cell receptor (beta chain) sequence and its context. Its antigen is unidentified. The data stem from a study of cytomegalovirus exposure and HLA in healthy donors. All donors participated as healthy donors of bone marrow. PCR amplification relied on 60 Vbeta primers (plus 13 Jbeta primers). The assay was immunoSEQ multiplex PCR, and TCRdb's table has in-frame clones only and misses some. The sample shows about 68,000 clones, roughly four fifths of them seen only once. The germline V gene encodes CDR1 SGHTA and CDR2 FQGNSA. The CDR3 runs to 13 residues. Trimming removed 5 bases from V and 10 bases from J; junction bases left unmatched: 4. General study points: Overall, around 160 TCR beta chains were annotated as cytomegalovirus-associated. In a later analysis, the majority of CMV-associated beta chains seemingly showed HLA restriction.

This chain uses TRBV7-2 with TRBJ1-4; 10 bases match TRBD1. Sequencing was performed on PBMCs. The TCR sequence derives from a human donor in good health. CDR3 protein: CASSGDRGRKLFF. The CDR3 nucleotides are TGTGCCAGCAGCGGGGACAGGGGAAGAAAACTGTTTTTT. Variable domain in full (rest from reference TRBV7-2 and TRBJ1-4): GAGVSQSPSNKVTEKGKDVELRCDPISGHTALYWYRQSLGQGLEFLIYFQGNSAPDKSGLPSDRFSAERTGGSVSTLTIQRTQQEDSAVYLCASSGDRGRKLFFGSGTQLSVL.